A selection of T cell receptor beta chains follows, all from one sample in a study of molecular identifiers for immune sequencing clone quantification. Each CDR3 protein is one row after TCRdb ran MiXCR on the PCR reads. The sample consists of about 630,000 distinct CDR3 sequences, 25% of them appearing once. Sequencing was done on a sample of naive CD8+ T cells from blood, with Jurkat cell RNA spiked in. The source is a human donor in good health. Some libraries in this study had Jurkat cell RNA spiked in. Both conserved end residues are part of each CDR3. D genes are given only for firm matches. Clone size is shown for a subset of rows, as once, few, many or a class of expanded clone.

cdr3_nt cdr3_aa d_call clone_size j_call v_call cdr3_length
TGTGCCAGCACGAGCGGGACTAGCGGGGGAGATACGCAGTATTTT CASTSGTSGGDTQYF TRBD2 - TRBJ2-3 TRBV5-8 15
TGCGCCAGCAGTCAAGGGACCCTAAGACAGCCCCAGCATTTT CASSQGTLRQPQHF - many TRBJ1-5 TRBV23-1 14
TGTGCGAGGAGCTCCGGACAGACGGTCGGAGCTTTCTTT CARSSGQTVGAFF - - TRBJ1-1 TRBV5-6 13
TGTGCCAGCAGCGGCGGACTAGCGGGGGTCACAGATACGCAGTATTTT CASSGGLAGVTDTQYF TRBD2 - TRBJ2-3 TRBV9 16
TGTGCCAGTAGTATCGGGACAGGGTGGGAGACCCAGTACTTC CASSIGTGWETQYF TRBD1 few TRBJ2-5 TRBV19 14
TGTGCCACCCTTCTTGGGAGGGAACCGAGCACAGATACGCAGTGTTTT CATLLGREPSTDTQCF TRBD2 - TRBJ2-3 TRBV2 16
TGTGCCAGTAGTTCGGAGGAAAAACTGTTTTTT CASSSEEKLFF - - TRBJ1-4 TRBV19 11
TGTGCCAGCAGTTACACTCAGGGGGCCATAGGAGAAAAACTGTTTTTT CASSYTQGAIGEKLFF TRBD1 few TRBJ1-4 TRBV6-5 16
TGTGCCAGCAGCTTAGCTGACGTAGTCCACAATGAGCAGTTCTTC CASSLADVVHNEQFF - - TRBJ2-1 TRBV7-6 15
TGTGCCAGCAGTTCAACCTTTAGCAATCAGCCCCAGCATTTT CASSSTFSNQPQHF - many TRBJ1-5 TRBV6-2/TRBV6-3 14
TGTGCCAGCTCACTGCGGGCCAGAACAAATCAGCCCCAGCATTTT CASSLRARTNQPQHF - - TRBJ1-5 TRBV18 15
TGTGCCAGCAGTTCCGGGACTAGCGATAGCACAGATACGCAGTATTTT CASSSGTSDSTDTQYF TRBD2 many TRBJ2-3 TRBV28 16
TGCAGTGCTGAAGGTCGGGCCTGGGTCGACGAGCAGTACTTC CSAEGRAWVDEQYF - many TRBJ2-7 TRBV20-1 14
TGTGCCAGCAGTGAAGCAGAGGGAGGGCCCACAGATACGCAGTATTTT CASSEAEGGPTDTQYF TRBD2 - TRBJ2-3 TRBV6-1 16
TGTGCCAGCAGCCAAGGGGGACAACCCTACAATGAGCAGTTCTTC CASSQGGQPYNEQFF - - TRBJ2-1 TRBV9 15